This record covers a single T cell receptor beta chain. The record originates from a study of control samples from healthy donors and cancer patients. The CDR3 extends over 14 amino acids. Germline assignment: CDR1 SNHLY and CDR2 FYNNEI. V lost 6 bases and J lost 4; bases outside the gene matches: 8. Produced via immunoSEQ multiplex PCR; TCRdb's table is partial and in-frame only. The sample has 75,000 or so clones; roughly nine tenths are singletons. This receptor was identified in a man aged 55 to 70 with colorectal cancer. The sequencing input was PBMCs. The chain has TRBV2 and TRBJ1-2; 7 nucleotides line up with TRBD1. In nucleotides, the CDR3 is TGTGCCAGCAGGCCGACAGGGAGAGGCTATGGCTACACCTTC. Translated: CASRPTGRGYGYTF.